The 26 T cell receptor beta chains given below trace back to one sample, sequenced in a study of T cell repertoires in cytomegalovirus infection. TCRdb processed the reads anew with MiXCR; each CDR3 protein has one entry. This table has approximately 250,000 distinct CDR3 sequences, roughly 6.5% appearing once. Source material: PBMCs. The origin of the receptors is a human donor in good health (CMV status not recorded). Some clones in this sample may be carry-over from other donors' samples.

At least ten counts were recorded for this clonotype. This rearrangement joins TRBV4-2 to TRBJ1-6; D gene ambiguous. Germline V CDR1 and CDR2: LGHNA, YNFKEQ. This CDR3 is 15 amino acids long. V lost 0 bases to trimming and J lost 7 bases, with 10 bases between them. CDR3 loop: CASSQDPGNNSPLHF. The CDR3 DNA reads as TGTGCCAGCAGCCAAGATCCGGGGAACAATTCACCCCTCCACTTT.

In this sample, this clonotype turned up many times. The V call is TRBV7-2, the J call TRBJ2-1, with 13 bases matching TRBD2. Germline assignment: CDR1 SGHTA and CDR2 FQGNSA. The V segment lost 6 bases and the J segment 7 bases; nucleotides outside the gene matches: 9. This CDR3 comprises 16 residues. This CDR3 is CASSTSGGAVTNEQFF. In DNA form, the CDR3 reads TGTGCCAGCAGTACTAGCGGGGGGGCGGTGACAAATGAGCAGTTCTTC. Complete variable domain (other parts from reference TRBV7-2 and TRBJ2-1): GAGVSQSPSNKVTEKGKDVELRCDPISGHTALYWYRQSLGQGLEFLIYFQGNSAPDKSGLPSDRFSAERTGGSVSTLTIQRTQQEDSAVYLCASSTSGGAVTNEQFFGPGTRLTVL.

This clonotype was seen at least ten times. J is TRBJ2-1 and V is TRBV7-2; no reliable D call. V shed 4 bases and J shed 1 base, with 11 bases lying between them. The germline gives CDR1 SGHTA, CDR2 FQGNSA. The CDR3 runs 15 residues. CDR3 DNA: TGTGCCAGCAGCTCGACTCCTAGTTCCTACAATGAGCAGTTCTTC. It yields the protein CASSSTPSSYNEQFF.

This clonotype occurred many times. V and J are TRBV28 and TRBJ2-1; a possible D gene is TRBD1 (6 bases). The length of the CDR3 is 15 residues. The V gene lost 2 bases and the J gene lost 4 bases, with 12 bases spanning the gap. Germline V gene data show CDR1 as MDHEN and CDR2 as SYDVKM. DNA of the CDR3: TGTGCCAGCAGTTTAAGGGGGTTAGGGTACAATGAGCAGTTCTTC. Translating it yields CASSLRGLGYNEQFF.

This clonotype was seen repeatedly, ten times or more. The chain has TRBV20-1 and TRBJ1-5; D not certain. The ends were cut back, 0 bases at V and 0 bases at J, with 3 bases in the middle. Germline V gene sequence: CDR1 DFQATT, CDR2 SNEGSKA (reference sequence). The CDR3 extends over 13 amino acids. The CDR3 DNA reads TGCAGTGCTAGAGATAATAGCAATCAGCCCCAGCATTTT. It yields the protein CSARDNSNQPQHF.

This clonotype was counted at least ten times. V usage is TRBV12-3 or TRBV12-4 and J usage is TRBJ1-1; perhaps TRBD1 as D (5 bases). The CDR3 covers 15 residues. V dropped 7 bases and J dropped 3 bases, with 18 bases sitting between them. The CDR3 coding sequence is TGTGCCAGCACCGGACACCGGGGGGAGGACACTGAAGCTTTCTTT. It translates to CASTGHRGEDTEAFF.

This clonotype has a count of ten or more. V gene TRBV3-1 combines with J gene TRBJ2-3, with 7 bases matching TRBD1. CDR1 is LGHDT, CDR2 YNNKEL, per germline (reference sequence). The CDR3 has 15 amino acids. Trimming cost V 4 bases and J 2 bases; bases outside gene matches: 6. DNA of the CDR3: TGTGCCAGCAGCCTGGGGACAGCGACCACAGATACGCAGTATTTT. This encodes CASSLGTATTDTQYF.

This clonotype was counted many times. The chain has TRBV7-2 and TRBJ1-6; the match to TRBD1 covers 11 bases. From germline, CDR1 is SGHTA and CDR2 FQGNSA. CDR3 length: 15 amino acids. The junction had 6 bases not matched to a gene; V was cut back by 4 bases and J by 10 bases. The CDR3 DNA reads as TGTGCCAGCAGCTGGAGGACAGGGGGCGGATCACCCCTCCACTTT. It translates to CASSWRTGGGSPLHF.

This clonotype has a count of ten or more. The CDR3 region is CATSAAAFNYGYTF. CDR3 nucleotide sequence: TGTGCCACCAGTGCCGCAGCCTTTAACTATGGCTACACCTTC. The V call is TRBV24-1, the J call TRBJ1-2; D not resolved. Germline V CDR1 and CDR2: KGHDR, SFDVKD. CDR3 length: 14 amino acids. The V end lost 5 bases, the J end lost 1 base, and 10 bases lay between the germline ends.

This clonotype has ten or more counts. The V gene is TRBV7-2, the J gene TRBJ2-7; TRBD1 is a possible D gene (5 bases). The CDR3 runs to 13 residues. Trimming took off 5 bases at V and 4 bases at J, with 12 bases between the two ends. Germline-derived CDR1 and CDR2 are SGHTA and FQGNSA. For the CDR3, the DNA is TGTGCCAGCAGCGGGGCTTCCGGGTACGAGCAGTACTTC. Translation: CASSGASGYEQYF.

This clonotype was seen many times. CDR3 in amino acids: CASSLGWTGGSATNEKLFF. In nucleotides, the CDR3 is TGTGCCAGCAGCTTAGGGTGGACAGGGGGCTCTGCAACTAATGAAAAACTGTTTTTT. The chain combines TRBV7-2 with TRBJ1-4, with 11 positions matching TRBD1. Trimming at V came to 1 base and at J to 0 bases, leaving 7 bases not matched to a gene. Germline V gives CDR1 SGHTA, CDR2 FQGNSA. This CDR3 contains 19 residues.

This clonotype occurred many times. The rearrangement uses TRBV7-6 and TRBJ2-4; 7 bases fit TRBD2. The CDR3 consists of 14 residues. V lost 0 bases and J lost 7; bases outside the gene matches: 3. Looked up from germline, CDR1 is SGHVS and CDR2 is FNYEAQ. CDR3 residues: CASSLAGGNNIQYF. In nucleotides, the CDR3 is TGTGCCAGCAGCTTAGCGGGGGGGAATAACATTCAGTACTTC. The variable domain in full, completed from reference TRBV7-6 and TRBJ2-4, reads GAGVSQSPRYKVTKRGQDVALRCDPISGHVSLYWYRQALGQGPEFLTYFNYEAQQDKSGLPNDRFSAERPEGSISTLTIQRTEQRDSAMYRCASSLAGGNNIQYFGAGTRLSVL.

This clonotype was detected many times. The CDR3 region is CASTQRGGASEKLFF. CDR3 DNA sequence: TGTGCCAGCACCCAAAGAGGGGGGGCCAGTGAAAAACTGTTTTTT. The chain is built from TRBV7-9 and TRBJ1-4, with TRBD1 as a possible D gene (6 bases). V lost 7 bases to trimming and J lost 7 bases, with 19 bases between them. The CDR3 consists of 15 residues. The germline gives CDR1 SEHNR, CDR2 FQNEAQ (reference sequence).

This clonotype was seen at least ten times. The CDR3 here is CASSAVIRPQHF. For the CDR3, the DNA is TGCGCCAGCAGCGCCGTCATCCGGCCCCAGCATTTT. This chain uses TRBV23-1 with TRBJ1-5; D unresolved. TRBV23-1 is an ORF, with its function uncertain. The ends were cut back, 6 bases at V and 9 bases at J, with 12 bases in the middle. This CDR3 has 12 amino acids.

This clonotype was seen ten or more times. The rearrangement uses TRBV7-2 and TRBJ2-1; 15 positions agree with TRBD2. The CDR3 length is 17 residues. Trimming at V came to 6 bases and at J to 6 bases, leaving 9 bases not matched to a gene. The germline CDR1 and CDR2 sequences are SGHTA and FQGNSA. This CDR3 reads CASSYRPGLAGGNEQFF. DNA for the CDR3: TGTGCCAGCAGTTATCGGCCGGGACTAGCGGGGGGCAATGAGCAGTTCTTC. Looking up the rest from reference TRBV7-2 and TRBJ2-1 gives the full variable domain: GAGVSQSPSNKVTEKGKDVELRCDPISGHTALYWYRQSLGQGLEFLIYFQGNSAPDKSGLPSDRFSAERTGGSVSTLTIQRTQQEDSAVYLCASSYRPGLAGGNEQFFGPGTRLTVL.

At least ten counts were recorded for this clonotype. The chain joins TRBV12-3 or TRBV12-4 to TRBJ1-2; D is uncertain. The V and J ends lost 3 bases and 4 bases respectively, with 6 bases between them. The CDR3 is 12 amino acids. CDR3 sequence reads: CASSFQTYGYTF. The CDR3 DNA reads as TGTGCCAGCAGTTTCCAGACCTATGGCTACACCTTC.

This clonotype was detected many times. The chain combines TRBV20-1 with TRBJ2-7; TRBD1 might be the D (5 bases). The CDR3 sequence is 13 residues long. Looked up from germline, CDR1 is DFQATT and CDR2 is SNEGSKA (reference sequence). V was trimmed by 4 bases and J by 0 bases, leaving 10 bases between them. This chain's CDR3 is CSAKTVSSYEQYF. CDR3 nucleotides: TGCAGTGCTAAGACAGTGAGCTCCTACGAGCAGTACTTC.

This clonotype was counted ten times or more. The chain joins TRBV12-3 or TRBV12-4 to TRBJ1-5, with D hard to call. Trimming cost V 5 bases and J 3 bases, with 11 bases left between them. The CDR3 totals 14 residues. The chain's CDR3 is CASSRSSYNQPQHF. CDR3 nucleotide sequence: TGTGCCAGCAGTCGAAGCAGTTACAATCAGCCCCAGCATTTT.

This clonotype was detected many times. This chain uses TRBV7-2 with TRBJ2-1; D unresolved. Looked up from germline, CDR1 is SGHTA and CDR2 is FQGNSA. The CDR3 runs to 14 residues. Trimming removed 2 bases from V and 3 bases from J, with 8 bases in between. The CDR3 sequence is CASSLSRNYNEQFF. The CDR3 DNA reads as TGTGCCAGCAGCTTAAGCAGGAACTACAATGAGCAGTTCTTC.

This clonotype has a count of ten or more. J is TRBJ1-2 and V is TRBV29-1; 8 positions match TRBD1. Germline V gene lookup returns CDR1 SQVTM and CDR2 ANQGSEA. V trimming: 7 bases; J trimming: 8 bases; junction bases outside the gene matches: 9. The CDR3 loop spans 12 amino acids. Here the CDR3 DNA reads TGCAGCGGGGAGCAGGGGGCCCTAGGCTACACCTTC. Translating gives CSGEQGALGYTF.

The chain couples TRBV20-1 to TRBJ1-1; no clear D gene. V gave up 0 bases and J gave up 1 base, with 12 bases separating them. CDR1 is DFQATT and CDR2 is SNEGSKA in the germline V gene (reference sequence). The CDR3 covers 15 residues. The CDR3 sequence: CSARDAAVSNTEAFF. In nucleotides, the CDR3 is TGCAGTGCTAGAGATGCGGCAGTCTCGAACACTGAAGCTTTCTTT.

The V and J genes are TRBV29-1 and TRBJ2-1, with D possibly being TRBD1 (6 bases). The V end was cut by 8 bases, the J end by 3 bases, with 11 bases between. In germline, CDR1 is SQVTM, CDR2 ANQGSEA. The CDR3 runs 12 residues. The CDR3 loop reads CSTYRDYNEQFF. The CDR3 DNA follows: TGCAGCACATACAGGGACTACAATGAGCAGTTCTTC.

In its sample, this clonotype was seen many times. This chain joins TRBV6-2 or TRBV6-3 and TRBJ1-2, with TRBD1 matching over 9 bases. This CDR3 spans 15 amino acids. CDR1 and CDR2 from the germline V gene are MNHEY and SVGEGT. The V and J ends lost 6 bases and 6 bases, in that order; junction bases with no gene match: 11. The CDR3 protein is CASSYLRGTGNGYTF. The CDR3 bases are TGTGCCAGCAGCTATCTCCGCGGGACAGGGAATGGCTACACCTTC.

Ten or more counts support this clonotype. The gene calls are TRBV20-1 and TRBJ1-1, with 7 positions matching TRBD1. Trimming took 1 base from V and 1 from J; bases not matched to a gene: 6. The germline gives CDR1 DFQATT, CDR2 SNEGSKA (reference sequence). The CDR3 is 15 amino acids. CDR3 sequence reads: CSARGYRGRNTEAFF. The CDR3 DNA is TGCAGTGCTAGAGGTTACAGGGGCCGGAACACTGAAGCTTTCTTT.

This clonotype was counted at least ten times. The gene calls are TRBV7-9 and TRBJ2-6; D is unclear. The CDR3 has 14 residues. V was pared by 4 bases and J by 8 bases, with 12 bases between. Germline CDR1 is SEHNR and CDR2 is FQNEAQ (reference sequence). CDR3 amino acids: CASSSRGSTNVLTF. The DNA for the CDR3 is TGTGCCAGCAGCTCCAGAGGATCGACCAACGTCCTGACTTTC.

This clonotype came up many times. V is TRBV29-1 and J is TRBJ2-3; the match to TRBD1 covers 11 bases. Trimming removed 5 bases from V and 9 bases from J; junction bases left unmatched: 13. Germline V lookup: CDR1 SQVTM, CDR2 ANQGSEA. The CDR3 is 15 residues long. The CDR3 spells CSVTPGQGGDLTQYF. The CDR3 region has the DNA TGCAGCGTTACCCCGGGACAGGGGGGAGACCTAACGCAGTATTTT.